This entry concerns a single T cell receptor beta chain. The data originate from a study of blood T cell repertoires in COVID-19. CDR3 length: 15 residues. Trimming took off 8 bases at V and 6 bases at J, with 19 bases between the two ends. Germline lookup yields CDR1 LNHDA and CDR2 SQIVND (reference sequence). Assay used: immunoSEQ multiplex PCR; TCRdb lists only in-frame clones, some missing. The data hold hundreds of thousands of clones, with more than 70% observed a single time. V is TRBV19 and J is TRBJ2-2; TRBD1 is a possible D gene (5 bases). The sequence was obtained from a young woman with COVID-19, enrolled during active disease. Source material: peripheral blood. CDR3 in DNA: TGTGCCAGTGCCCAAGCTTCAGGGAAACCCGGGGAGCTGTTTTTT. It codes for CASAQASGKPGELFF.